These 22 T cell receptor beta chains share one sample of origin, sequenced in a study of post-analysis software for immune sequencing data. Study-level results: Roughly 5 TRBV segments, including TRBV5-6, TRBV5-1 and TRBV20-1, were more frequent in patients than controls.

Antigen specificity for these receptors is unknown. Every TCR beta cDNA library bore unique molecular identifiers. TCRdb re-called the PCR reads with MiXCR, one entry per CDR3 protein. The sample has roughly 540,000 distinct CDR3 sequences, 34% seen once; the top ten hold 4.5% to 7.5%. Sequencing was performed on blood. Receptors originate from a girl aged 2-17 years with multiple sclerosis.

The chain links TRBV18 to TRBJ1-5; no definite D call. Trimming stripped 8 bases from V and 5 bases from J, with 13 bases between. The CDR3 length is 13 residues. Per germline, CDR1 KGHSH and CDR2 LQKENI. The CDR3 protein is CASAGGYDQPQHF. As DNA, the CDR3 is TGTGCCAGCGCAGGTGGGTACGATCAGCCCCAGCATTTT.

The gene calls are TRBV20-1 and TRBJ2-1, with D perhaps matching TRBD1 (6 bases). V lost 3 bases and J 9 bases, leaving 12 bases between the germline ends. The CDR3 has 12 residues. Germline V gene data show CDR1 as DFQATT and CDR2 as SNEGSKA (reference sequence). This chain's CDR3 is CSASQTGGEQFF. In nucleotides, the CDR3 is TGCAGTGCTAGCCAGACAGGTGGTGAGCAGTTCTTC.

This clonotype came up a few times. The CDR3 region has the DNA TGTGCCAGCAGCCAAGATCAGCGGGGGTGGCATAATGAGCAGTTCTTC. Its protein is CASSQDQRGWHNEQFF. V usage is TRBV3-1 and J usage is TRBJ2-1; 8 bases agree with TRBD2. J lost 7 bases, V lost 0 bases, and 8 bases had no gene match. Germline CDR1 and CDR2: LGHDT and YNNKEL (reference sequence). CDR3 length: 16 residues.

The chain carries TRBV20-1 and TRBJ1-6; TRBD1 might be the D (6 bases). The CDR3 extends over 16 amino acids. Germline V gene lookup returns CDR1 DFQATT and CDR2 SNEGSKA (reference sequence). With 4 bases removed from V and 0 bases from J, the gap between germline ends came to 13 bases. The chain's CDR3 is CSANGGQSSYNSPLHF. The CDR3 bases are TGCAGTGCTAATGGGGGCCAGAGCTCCTATAATTCACCCCTCCACTTT.

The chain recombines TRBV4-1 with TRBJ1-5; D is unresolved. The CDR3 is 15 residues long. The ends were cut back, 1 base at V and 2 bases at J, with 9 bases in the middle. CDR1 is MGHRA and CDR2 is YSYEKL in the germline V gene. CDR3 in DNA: TGCGCCAGCAGCCAAGTCGGAGGTGGCAATCAGCCCCAGCATTTT. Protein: CASSQVGGGNQPQHF.

CDR3 nucleotide sequence: TGCAGTGCTAGAGAACAGTTTAACGAGCAGTTCTTC. It is translated as CSAREQFNEQFF. J is TRBJ2-1 and V is TRBV20-1; no definite D call. CDR1 DFQATT and CDR2 SNEGSKA come from the germline V gene (reference sequence). The CDR3 totals 12 residues. V lost 0 bases and J 10 bases, leaving 10 bases between the germline ends.

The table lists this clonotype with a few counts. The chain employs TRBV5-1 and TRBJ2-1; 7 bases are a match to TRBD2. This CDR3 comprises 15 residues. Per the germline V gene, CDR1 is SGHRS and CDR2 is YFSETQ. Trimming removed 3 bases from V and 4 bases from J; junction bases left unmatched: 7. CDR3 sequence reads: CASSSASGPYNEQFF. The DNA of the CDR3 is TGCGCCAGCAGCTCTGCTAGCGGACCTTACAATGAGCAGTTCTTC.

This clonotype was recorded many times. CDR3 residues: CAIKAGSGQGTDTQYF. CDR3 bases: TGTGCCATCAAGGCGGGTTCGGGACAGGGTACAGATACGCAGTATTTT. V usage is TRBV10-3 and J usage is TRBJ2-3, with TRBD1 matching over 9 bases. This CDR3 comprises 16 residues. J lost 3 bases, V lost 7 bases, and 11 bases had no gene match. The germline gives CDR1 ENHRY, CDR2 SYGVKD.

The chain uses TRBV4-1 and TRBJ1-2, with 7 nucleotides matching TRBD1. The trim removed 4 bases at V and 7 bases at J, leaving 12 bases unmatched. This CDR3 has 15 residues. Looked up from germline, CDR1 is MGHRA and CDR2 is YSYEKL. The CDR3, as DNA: TGCGCCAGCAGCCCGCCGGGACAGCGTATCGGTGGCTACACCTTC. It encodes CASSPPGQRIGGYTF.

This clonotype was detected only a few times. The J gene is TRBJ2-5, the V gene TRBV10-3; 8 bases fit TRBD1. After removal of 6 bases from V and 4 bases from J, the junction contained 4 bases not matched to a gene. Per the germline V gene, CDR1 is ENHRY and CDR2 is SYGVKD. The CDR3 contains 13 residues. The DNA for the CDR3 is TGTGCCATCAGCGACAGGGGCCTAGAGACCCAGTACTTC. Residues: CAISDRGLETQYF.

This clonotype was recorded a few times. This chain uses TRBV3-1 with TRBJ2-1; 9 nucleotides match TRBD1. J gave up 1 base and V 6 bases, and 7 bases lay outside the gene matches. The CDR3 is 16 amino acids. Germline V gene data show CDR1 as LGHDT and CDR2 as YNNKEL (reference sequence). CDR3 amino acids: CASRHEGTGSYNEQFF. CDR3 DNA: TGTGCCAGCAGGCATGAGGGGACAGGGTCCTACAATGAGCAGTTCTTC.

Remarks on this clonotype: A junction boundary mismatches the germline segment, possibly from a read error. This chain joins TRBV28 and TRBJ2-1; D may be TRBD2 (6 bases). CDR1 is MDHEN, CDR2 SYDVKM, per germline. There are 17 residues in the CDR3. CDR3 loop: CASNLLPEPGANNEQFF. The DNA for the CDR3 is TGTGCCAGCAATTTACTACCGGAGCCGGGAGCTAACAATGAGCAGTTCTTC.

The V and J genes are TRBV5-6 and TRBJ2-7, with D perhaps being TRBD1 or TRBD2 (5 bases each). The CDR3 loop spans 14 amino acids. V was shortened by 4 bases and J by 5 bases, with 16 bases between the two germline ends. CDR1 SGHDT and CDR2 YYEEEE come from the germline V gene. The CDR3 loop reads CASSPGGGSNEQYF. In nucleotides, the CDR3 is TGTGCCAGCAGCCCTGGTGGGGGATCCAACGAGCAGTACTTC.

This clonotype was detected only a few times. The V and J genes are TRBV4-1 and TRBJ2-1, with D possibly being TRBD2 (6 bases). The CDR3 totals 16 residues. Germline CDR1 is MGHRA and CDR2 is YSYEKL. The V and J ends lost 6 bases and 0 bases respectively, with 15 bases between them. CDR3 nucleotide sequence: TGCGCCAGCAGAAGGACCCCCGGGAGCTCCTACAATGAGCAGTTCTTC. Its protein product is CASRRTPGSSYNEQFF.

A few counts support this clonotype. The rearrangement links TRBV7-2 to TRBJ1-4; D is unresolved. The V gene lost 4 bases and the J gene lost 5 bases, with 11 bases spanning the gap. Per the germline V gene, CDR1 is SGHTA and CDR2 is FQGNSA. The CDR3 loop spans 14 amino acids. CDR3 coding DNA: TGTGCCAGCAGCTCCTTGGGAGAGAATGAAAAACTGTTTTTT. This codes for CASSSLGENEKLFF.

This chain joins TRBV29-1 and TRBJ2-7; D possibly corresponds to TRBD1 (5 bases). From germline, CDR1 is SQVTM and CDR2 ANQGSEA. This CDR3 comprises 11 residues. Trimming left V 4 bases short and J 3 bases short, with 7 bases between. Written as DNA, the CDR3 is TGCAGCGTTGGACAGTACTACGAGCAGTACTTC. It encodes CSVGQYYEQYF.

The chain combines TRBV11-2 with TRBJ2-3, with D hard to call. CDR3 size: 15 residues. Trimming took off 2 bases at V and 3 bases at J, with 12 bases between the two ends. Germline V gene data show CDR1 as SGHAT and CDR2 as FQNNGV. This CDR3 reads CASSLRQVGTDTQYF. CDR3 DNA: TGTGCCAGCAGCTTAAGGCAGGTGGGAACAGATACGCAGTATTTT.

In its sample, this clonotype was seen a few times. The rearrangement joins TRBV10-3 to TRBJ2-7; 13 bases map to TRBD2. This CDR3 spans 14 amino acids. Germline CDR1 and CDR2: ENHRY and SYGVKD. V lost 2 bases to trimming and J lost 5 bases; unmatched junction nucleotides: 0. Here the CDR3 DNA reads TGTGCCATCAGTGAGACTAGCGGGGGGGACGAGCAGTACTTC. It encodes CAISETSGGDEQYF.

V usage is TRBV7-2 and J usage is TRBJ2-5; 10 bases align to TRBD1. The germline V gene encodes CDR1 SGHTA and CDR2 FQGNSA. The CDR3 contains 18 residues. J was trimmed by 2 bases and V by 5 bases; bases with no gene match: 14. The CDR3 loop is CASSRLGWTGGPQETQYF. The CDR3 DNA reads TGTGCCAGCAGCCGTCTTGGCTGGACAGGGGGACCACAAGAGACCCAGTACTTC.

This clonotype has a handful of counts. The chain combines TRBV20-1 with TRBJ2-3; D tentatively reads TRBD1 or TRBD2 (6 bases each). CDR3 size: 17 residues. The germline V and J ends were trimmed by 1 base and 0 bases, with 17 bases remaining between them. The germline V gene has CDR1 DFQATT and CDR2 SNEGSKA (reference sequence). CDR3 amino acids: CSARGILGGTSTDTQYF. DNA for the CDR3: TGCAGTGCTAGAGGTATCTTAGGCGGGACAAGCACAGATACGCAGTATTTT.

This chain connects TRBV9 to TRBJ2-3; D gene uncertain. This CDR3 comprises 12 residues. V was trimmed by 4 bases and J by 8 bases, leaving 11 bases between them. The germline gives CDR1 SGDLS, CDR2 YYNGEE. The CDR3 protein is CASSFLWGTQYF. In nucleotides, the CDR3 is TGTGCCAGCAGCTTCCTATGGGGTACGCAGTATTTT.

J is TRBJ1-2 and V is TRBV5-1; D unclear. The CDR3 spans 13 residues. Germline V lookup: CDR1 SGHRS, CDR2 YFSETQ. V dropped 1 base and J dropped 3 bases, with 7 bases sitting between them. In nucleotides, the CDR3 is TGCGCCAGCAGCTTGAGGGTCGACTATGGCTACACCTTC. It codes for CASSLRVDYGYTF.